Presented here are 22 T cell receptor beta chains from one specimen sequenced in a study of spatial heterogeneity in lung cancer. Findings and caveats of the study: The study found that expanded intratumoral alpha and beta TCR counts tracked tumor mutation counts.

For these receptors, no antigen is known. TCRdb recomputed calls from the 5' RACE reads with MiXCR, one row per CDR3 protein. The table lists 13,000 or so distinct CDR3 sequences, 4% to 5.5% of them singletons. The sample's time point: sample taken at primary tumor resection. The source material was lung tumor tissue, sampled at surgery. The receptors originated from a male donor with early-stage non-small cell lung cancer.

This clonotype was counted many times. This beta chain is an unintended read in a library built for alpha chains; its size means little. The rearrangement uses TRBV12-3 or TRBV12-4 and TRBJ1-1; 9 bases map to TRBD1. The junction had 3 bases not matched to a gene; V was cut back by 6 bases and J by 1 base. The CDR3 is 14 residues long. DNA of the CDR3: TGTGCCAGCAGGTGGGACAGGGCGAACACTGAAGCTTTCTTT. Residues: CASRWDRANTEAFF.

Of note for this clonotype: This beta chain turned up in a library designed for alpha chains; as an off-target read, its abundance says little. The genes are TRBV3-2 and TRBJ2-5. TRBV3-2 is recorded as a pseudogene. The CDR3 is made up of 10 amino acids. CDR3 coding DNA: TGTGCCAGCAGCAGAGAGACCCAGTACTTC. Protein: CASSRETQYF.

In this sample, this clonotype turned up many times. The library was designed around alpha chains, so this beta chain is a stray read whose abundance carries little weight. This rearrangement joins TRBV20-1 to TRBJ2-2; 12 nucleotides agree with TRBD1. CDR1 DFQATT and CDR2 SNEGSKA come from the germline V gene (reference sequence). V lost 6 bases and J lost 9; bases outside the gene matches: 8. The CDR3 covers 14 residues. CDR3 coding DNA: TGCAGTGCCGCATCCGGGACAGGGGGCCGGGAGCTGTTTTTT. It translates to CSAASGTGGRELFF.

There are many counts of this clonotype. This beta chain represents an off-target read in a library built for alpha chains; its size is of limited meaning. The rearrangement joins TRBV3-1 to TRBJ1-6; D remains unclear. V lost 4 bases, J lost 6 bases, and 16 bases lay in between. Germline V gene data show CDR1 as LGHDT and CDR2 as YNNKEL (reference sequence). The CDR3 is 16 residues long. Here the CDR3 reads CASSLFRGGGNSPLHF. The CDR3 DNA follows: TGTGCCAGCAGCCTATTTCGGGGAGGTGGTAATTCACCCCTCCACTTT.

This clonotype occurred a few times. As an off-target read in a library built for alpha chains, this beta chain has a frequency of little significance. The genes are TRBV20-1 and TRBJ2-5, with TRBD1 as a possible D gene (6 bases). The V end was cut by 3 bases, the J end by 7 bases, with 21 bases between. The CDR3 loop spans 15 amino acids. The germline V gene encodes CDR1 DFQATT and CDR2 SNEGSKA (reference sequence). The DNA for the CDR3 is TGCAGTGCTAGTACTCCGTCTGGGGAAGGGGGGACCCAGTACTTC. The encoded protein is CSASTPSGEGGTQYF.

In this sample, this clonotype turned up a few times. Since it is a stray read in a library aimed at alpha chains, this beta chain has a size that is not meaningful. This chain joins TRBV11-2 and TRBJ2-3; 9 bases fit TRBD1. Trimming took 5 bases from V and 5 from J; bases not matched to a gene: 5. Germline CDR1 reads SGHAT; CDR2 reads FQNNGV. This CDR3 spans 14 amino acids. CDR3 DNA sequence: TGTGCCAGCAGCCGGGACAGGGCGCAAGATACGCAGTATTTT. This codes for CASSRDRAQDTQYF.

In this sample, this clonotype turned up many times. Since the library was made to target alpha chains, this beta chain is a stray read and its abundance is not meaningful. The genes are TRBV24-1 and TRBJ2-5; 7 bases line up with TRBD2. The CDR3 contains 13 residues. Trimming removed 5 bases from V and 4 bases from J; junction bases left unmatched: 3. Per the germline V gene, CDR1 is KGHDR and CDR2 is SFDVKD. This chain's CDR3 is CATSAAGVETQYF. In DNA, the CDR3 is TGTGCCACCAGTGCGGCGGGGGTAGAGACCCAGTACTTC.

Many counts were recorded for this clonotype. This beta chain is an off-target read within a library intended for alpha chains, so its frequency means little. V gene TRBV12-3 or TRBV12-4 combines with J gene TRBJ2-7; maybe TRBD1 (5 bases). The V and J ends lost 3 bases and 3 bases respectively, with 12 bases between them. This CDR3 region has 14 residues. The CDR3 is CASSFSWQGYEQYF. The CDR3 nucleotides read TGTGCCAGCAGTTTTTCTTGGCAGGGCTACGAGCAGTACTTC.

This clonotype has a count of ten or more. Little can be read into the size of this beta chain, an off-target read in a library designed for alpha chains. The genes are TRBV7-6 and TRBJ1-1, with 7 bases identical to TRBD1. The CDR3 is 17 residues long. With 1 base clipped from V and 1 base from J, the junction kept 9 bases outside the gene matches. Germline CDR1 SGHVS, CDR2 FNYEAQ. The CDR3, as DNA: TGTGCCAGCAGCTTAGAGTCCCCCAACAGGGGGAACACTGAAGCTTTCTTT. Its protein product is CASSLESPNRGNTEAFF.

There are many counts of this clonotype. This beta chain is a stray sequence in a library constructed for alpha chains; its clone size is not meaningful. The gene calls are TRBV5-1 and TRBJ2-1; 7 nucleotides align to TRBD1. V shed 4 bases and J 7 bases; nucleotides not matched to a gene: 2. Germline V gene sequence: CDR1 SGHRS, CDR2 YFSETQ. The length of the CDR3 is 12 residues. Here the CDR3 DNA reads TGCGCCAGCAGCGTACAGGGGAATGAGCAGTTCTTC. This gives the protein CASSVQGNEQFF.

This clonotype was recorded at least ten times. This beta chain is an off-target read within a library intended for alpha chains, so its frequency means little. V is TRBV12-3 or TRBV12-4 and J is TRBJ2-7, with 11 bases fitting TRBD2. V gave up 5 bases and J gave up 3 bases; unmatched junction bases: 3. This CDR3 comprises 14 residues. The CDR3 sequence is CASSPGLAVYEQYF. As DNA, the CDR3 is TGTGCCAGCAGTCCGGGACTAGCGGTCTACGAGCAGTACTTC.

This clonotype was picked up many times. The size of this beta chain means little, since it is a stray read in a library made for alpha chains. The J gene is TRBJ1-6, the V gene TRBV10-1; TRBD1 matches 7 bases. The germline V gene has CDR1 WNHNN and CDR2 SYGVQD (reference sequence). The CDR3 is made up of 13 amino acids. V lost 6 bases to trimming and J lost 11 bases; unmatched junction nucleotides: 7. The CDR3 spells CASSGDRKAPLHF. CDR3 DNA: TGCGCCAGCAGCGGGGACAGAAAAGCACCCCTCCACTTT.

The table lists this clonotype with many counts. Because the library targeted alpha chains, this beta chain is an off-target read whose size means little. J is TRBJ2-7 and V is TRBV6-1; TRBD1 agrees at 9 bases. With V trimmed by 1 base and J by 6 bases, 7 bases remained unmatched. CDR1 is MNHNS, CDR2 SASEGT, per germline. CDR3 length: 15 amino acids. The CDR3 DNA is TGTGCCAGCAGTGAAGTGAGGACAGGGGTTCCCGAGCAGTACTTC. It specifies CASSEVRTGVPEQYF.

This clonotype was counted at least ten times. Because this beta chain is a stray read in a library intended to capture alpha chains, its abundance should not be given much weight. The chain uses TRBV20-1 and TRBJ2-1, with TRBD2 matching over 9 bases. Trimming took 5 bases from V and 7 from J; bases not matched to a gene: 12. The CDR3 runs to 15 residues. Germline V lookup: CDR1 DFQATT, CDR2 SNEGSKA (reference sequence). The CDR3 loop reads CSASLDPSGENEQFF. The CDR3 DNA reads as TGCAGTGCTTCCCTAGACCCTAGCGGGGAGAATGAGCAGTTCTTC.

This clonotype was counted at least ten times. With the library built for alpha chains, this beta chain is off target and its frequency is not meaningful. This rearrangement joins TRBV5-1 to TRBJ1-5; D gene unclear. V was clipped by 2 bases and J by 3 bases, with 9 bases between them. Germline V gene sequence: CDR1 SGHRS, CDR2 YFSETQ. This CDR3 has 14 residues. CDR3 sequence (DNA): TGCGCCAGCAGCTTCGATTGGACCAATCAGCCCCAGCATTTT. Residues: CASSFDWTNQPQHF.

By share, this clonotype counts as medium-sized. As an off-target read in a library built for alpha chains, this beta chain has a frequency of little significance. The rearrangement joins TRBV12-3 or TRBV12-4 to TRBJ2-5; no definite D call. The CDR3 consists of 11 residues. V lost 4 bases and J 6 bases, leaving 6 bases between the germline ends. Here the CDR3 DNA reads TGTGCCAGCAGTTGGTCCCAGACCCAGTACTTC. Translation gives CASSWSQTQYF.

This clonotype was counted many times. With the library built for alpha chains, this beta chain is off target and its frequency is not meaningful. The CDR3 coding sequence is TGTGCCACCAGTTACAGGGGGGACTATGGCTACACCTTC. Protein product: CATSYRGDYGYTF. V is TRBV24-1 and J is TRBJ1-2; 8 bases match TRBD1. The CDR3 covers 13 residues. V shed 6 bases and J 3 bases; nucleotides not matched to a gene: 2. Germline V gene lookup returns CDR1 KGHDR and CDR2 SFDVKD.

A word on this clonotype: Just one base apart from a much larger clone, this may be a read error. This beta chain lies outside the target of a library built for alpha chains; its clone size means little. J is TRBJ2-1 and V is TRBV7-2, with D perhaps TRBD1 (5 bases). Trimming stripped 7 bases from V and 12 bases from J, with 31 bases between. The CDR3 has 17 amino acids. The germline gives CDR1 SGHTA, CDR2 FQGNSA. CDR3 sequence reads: CASTQRAGRVNIGGQFF. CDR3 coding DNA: TGTGCCAGCACCCAAAGGGCCGGCAGGGTGAACATCGGTGGGCAGTTCTTC.

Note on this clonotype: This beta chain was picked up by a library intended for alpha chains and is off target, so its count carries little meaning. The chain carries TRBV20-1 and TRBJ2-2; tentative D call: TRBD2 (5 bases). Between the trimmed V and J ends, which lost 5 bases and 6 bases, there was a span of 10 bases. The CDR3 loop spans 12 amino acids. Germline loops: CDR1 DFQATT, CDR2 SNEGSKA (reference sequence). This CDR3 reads CSAYRDPGELFF. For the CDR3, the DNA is TGCAGTGCTTACCGGGATCCCGGGGAGCTGTTTTTT.

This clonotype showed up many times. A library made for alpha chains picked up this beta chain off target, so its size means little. CDR3 loop: CASSEKRGNGEPQHF. The CDR3 DNA follows: TGTGCCAGCAGTGAGAAACGGGGAAATGGCGAGCCCCAGCATTTT. V is TRBV25-1 and J is TRBJ1-5; D gene uncertain. Germline values: CDR1 MGHDK, CDR2 SYGVNS. V dropped 3 bases and J dropped 8 bases, with 17 bases sitting between them. The CDR3 length is 15 residues. Drawing the rest from reference TRBV25-1 and TRBJ1-5, the complete variable domain is EADIYQTPRYLVIGTGKKITLECSQTMGHDKMYWYQQDPGMELHLIHYSYGVNSTEKGDLSSESTVSRIRTEHFPLTLESARPSHTSQYLCASSEKRGNGEPQHFGDGTRLSIL.

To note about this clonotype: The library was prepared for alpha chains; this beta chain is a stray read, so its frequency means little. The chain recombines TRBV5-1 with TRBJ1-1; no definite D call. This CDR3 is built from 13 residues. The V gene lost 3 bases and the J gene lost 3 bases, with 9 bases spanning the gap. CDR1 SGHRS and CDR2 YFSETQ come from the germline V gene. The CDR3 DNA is TGCGCCAGCAGCTGGAGCCGGGACACTGAAGCTTTCTTT. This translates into CASSWSRDTEAFF.

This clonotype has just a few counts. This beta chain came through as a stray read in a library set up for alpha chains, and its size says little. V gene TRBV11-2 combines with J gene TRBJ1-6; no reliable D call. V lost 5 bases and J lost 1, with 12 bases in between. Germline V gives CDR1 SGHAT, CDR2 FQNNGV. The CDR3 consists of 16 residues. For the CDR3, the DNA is TGTGCCAGCAGCCCCTCGGGGAGTTCCTATAATTCACCCCTCCACTTT. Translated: CASSPSGSSYNSPLHF.